Listed below are T cell receptor beta chains from one sample, sequenced in a study of CD8 T cells in Susac syndrome. TCRdb processed the immunoSEQ multiplex PCR reads anew with MiXCR; each CDR3 protein has one entry. In the table there are hundreds of thousands of distinct CDR3 sequences, about 94% of which are singletons. The specimen was CD4+ T cells from PBMCs. All receptors come from a human donor with Susac syndrome. Each CDR3 is given with its conserved first and last residue. Each record gives: clone size, V gene, D gene, J gene, CDR3 protein, CDR3 DNA. A D gene is named only where the DNA matches it firmly. The size of a clone is reported for some rows only, either as once, few or many, or as a class for expanded clones.

once	TRBV20-1	NA	TRBJ1-2	CSARESQRGRLNYGYTF	TGCAGTGCTAGAGAATCGCAGCGGGGCAGGCTTAACTATGGCTACACCTTC
NA	TRBV4-3	NA	TRBJ1-2	CASSSSPGANYGYTF	TGCGCCAGCAGTTCCTCCCCGGGAGCTAACTATGGCTACACCTTC
NA	TRBV15	NA	TRBJ2-2	CATSRGGQANTGELFF	TGTGCCACCAGCAGAGGCGGGCAGGCTAACACCGGGGAGCTGTTTTTT
NA	TRBV30	NA	TRBJ1-5	CAWTLGANQPQHF	TGTGCCTGGACGCTGGGGGCCAATCAGCCCCAGCATTTT
NA	TRBV29-1	NA	TRBJ2-3	CSVQRGLDNTQYF	TGCAGCGTCCAACGAGGACTGGATAATACGCAGTATTTT
NA	TRBV29-1	TRBD2	TRBJ2-5	CSASGRAGEASETQYF	TGCAGCGCCAGTGGGAGAGCGGGGGAAGCCTCGGAAACCCAGTACTTC
NA	TRBV29-1	TRBD1	TRBJ1-2	CSVADRGNYGYTF	TGCAGCGTTGCGGACAGGGGAAACTATGGCTACACCTTC
NA	TRBV5-1	NA	TRBJ2-7	CASSPTGGSPYEQYF	TGCGCCAGCAGCCCGACCGGTGGCAGCCCCTACGAGCAGTACTTC
NA	TRBV28	NA	TRBJ2-7	CASSLVRDEQYF	TGTGCCAGCAGTTTAGTAAGGGACGAGCAGTACTTC
NA	TRBV20-1	TRBD2	TRBJ2-5	CSARDLRGVETQYF	TGCAGTGCTAGAGATCTCCGGGGGGTAGAGACCCAGTACTTC
NA	TRBV12-3/TRBV12-4	TRBD2	TRBJ2-7	CASRTSGSYEQYF	TGTGCCAGTAGGACTAGCGGTTCCTACGAGCAGTACTTC
NA	TRBV20-1	NA	TRBJ1-6	CSARERGIQNSPLHF	TGCAGTGCTAGAGAGAGGGGTATACAAAATTCACCCCTCCACTTT
NA	TRBV14	NA	TRBJ1-1	CASSRETGRHTEAFF	TGTGCCAGCAGCCGAGAGACAGGTCGACACACTGAAGCTTTCTTT
NA	TRBV6-2/TRBV6-3	NA	TRBJ1-1	CASSYPGITEAFF	TGTGCCAGCAGTTACCCGGGGATCACTGAAGCTTTCTTT
NA	TRBV10-3	TRBD1	TRBJ2-1	CAISSGTGSYNEQFF	TGTGCCATCAGCTCCGGGACAGGGTCCTACAATGAGCAGTTCTTC
NA	TRBV27	TRBD1	TRBJ2-7	CASSHGQVGEQYF	TGTGCCAGCAGTCACGGACAGGTGGGCGAGCAGTACTTC
once	TRBV20-1	TRBD1	TRBJ1-4	CSAYGQATTNEKLFF	TGCAGTGCTTATGGACAGGCGACAACTAATGAAAAACTGTTTTTT
NA	TRBV7-2	NA	TRBJ2-3	CASTTGLSTDTQYF	TGTGCCAGCACCACGGGACTGTCCACAGATACGCAGTATTTT
NA	TRBV27	TRBD1	TRBJ2-7	CASSFLDRVHEQYF	TGTGCCAGCAGTTTCTTGGACAGGGTCCACGAGCAGTACTTC
NA	TRBV9	NA	TRBJ2-2	CASNLADTGELFF	TGTGCCAGCAATTTGGCGGACACCGGGGAGCTGTTTTTT
NA	TRBV20-1	NA	TRBJ1-5	CSATLSRWQPQHF	TGCAGTGCCACCCTGAGTCGGTGGCAGCCCCAGCATTTT
NA	TRBV30	TRBD1	TRBJ1-1	CAWSRDSLHTEAFF	TGTGCCTGGAGTCGGGACAGCCTTCACACTGAAGCTTTCTTT
NA	TRBV19	NA	TRBJ1-1	CASSRSGEGGTEAFF	TGTGCCAGTAGTAGATCGGGGGAAGGGGGCACTGAAGCTTTCTTT
NA	TRBV12-3/TRBV12-4	NA	TRBJ1-1	CASTPPGTKNTEAFF	TGTGCCAGCACCCCCCCGGGTACGAAGAACACTGAAGCTTTCTTT
NA	TRBV3-1	NA	TRBJ1-1	CASSQVRVGGEAFF	TGTGCCAGCAGCCAAGTCAGGGTCGGTGGTGAAGCTTTCTTT
NA	TRBV7-2	NA	TRBJ2-5	CASSPWSGETQYF	TGTGCCAGCAGCCCTTGGTCTGGGGAGACCCAGTACTTC
once	TRBV9	NA	TRBJ2-1	CASSVVAGALNEQFF	TGTGCCAGCAGCGTAGTGGCGGGGGCCCTCAATGAGCAGTTCTTC
NA	TRBV20-1	TRBD1	TRBJ2-7	CSASPLPGTGPYEQYF	TGCAGTGCTAGCCCCCTCCCGGGGACAGGGCCCTACGAGCAGTACTTC
NA	TRBV25-1	NA	TRBJ1-2	CASREGLNYGYTF	TGTGCCAGCAGGGAGGGCCTGAACTATGGCTACACCTTC
NA	TRBV5-4	NA	TRBJ2-5	CASSLDPGVQETQYF	TGTGCCAGCAGCTTGGATCCGGGGGTGCAAGAGACCCAGTACTTC
NA	TRBV27	NA	TRBJ1-6	CASKSSRANNSPLHF	TGTGCCAGCAAGTCTTCAAGGGCAAACAATTCACCCCTCCACTTT
once	TRBV30	NA	TRBJ1-5	CAWSKGQPGRQPQHF	TGTGCCTGGAGTAAGGGACAACCGGGGCGTCAGCCCCAGCATTTT
once	TRBV4-2	NA	TRBJ1-4	CASSQDRQGGEKLFF	TGTGCCAGCAGCCAAGATCGGCAGGGAGGAGAAAAACTGTTTTTT
NA	TRBV5-1	NA	TRBJ2-7	CASSRDRTQYEQYF	TGCGCCAGCAGTCGGGACCGAACCCAATACGAGCAGTACTTC
NA	TRBV28	NA	TRBJ2-5	CASSLWGSGQETQYF	TGTGCCAGCAGTTTATGGGGGAGTGGGCAAGAGACCCAGTACTTC
NA	TRBV15	NA	TRBJ1-6	CATSRDPTGDSPLHF	TGTGCCACCAGCAGAGATCCGACAGGAGATTCACCCCTCCACTTT
once	TRBV29-1	TRBD1	TRBJ1-3	CSVAGGSSGNTIYF	TGCAGCGTGGCAGGGGGTAGCTCTGGAAACACCATATATTTT
NA	TRBV12-5	NA	TRBJ2-3	CASGVSKRPRGTQYF	TGTGCTAGTGGTGTTTCTAAGCGGCCAAGAGGTACGCAGTATTTT
NA	TRBV9	TRBD1	TRBJ1-1	CASSSQGGNTEAFF	TGTGCCAGCAGCTCTCAGGGGGGAAACACTGAAGCTTTCTTT
NA	TRBV29-1	TRBD1	TRBJ1-2	CSVPDRGRQDGYTF	TGCAGCGTTCCGGACAGGGGGCGCCAGGATGGCTACACCTTC
NA	TRBV20-1	NA	TRBJ1-2	CSAEALYGYTF	TGCAGTGCTGAAGCCCTCTATGGCTACACCTTC
NA	TRBV4-2	NA	TRBJ1-1	CASSQLTRGNTEAFF	TGTGCCAGCAGCCAATTAACCCGCGGGAACACTGAAGCTTTCTTT
NA	TRBV5-1	NA	TRBJ2-3	CASSLDSADTDTQYF	TGCGCCAGCAGCTTGGATTCCGCCGACACAGATACGCAGTATTTT
once	TRBV12-3/TRBV12-4	NA	TRBJ1-2	CASSLGLGGYTF	TGTGCCAGCAGTCTCGGGCTCGGGGGCTACACCTTC
NA	TRBV30	NA	TRBJ2-3	CAWFLGGVYTDTQYF	TGTGCCTGGTTCTTAGGGGGGGTCTACACAGATACGCAGTATTTT
NA	TRBV3-1	NA	TRBJ1-2	CASSQVQTGYGYTF	TGTGCCAGCAGCCAAGTACAGACCGGGTATGGCTACACCTTC
NA	TRBV14	NA	TRBJ2-5	CASSYRGTEETQYF	TGTGCCAGCAGCTACAGAGGGACCGAAGAGACCCAGTACTTC
NA	TRBV20-1	NA	TRBJ1-2	CSARLDSYGYTF	TGCAGTGCTCGCCTGGACAGTTATGGCTACACCTTC
NA	TRBV6-2/TRBV6-3	NA	TRBJ1-5	CASTPVGDYSNQPQHF	TGTGCCAGCACCCCCGTCGGCGATTATAGCAATCAGCCCCAGCATTTT